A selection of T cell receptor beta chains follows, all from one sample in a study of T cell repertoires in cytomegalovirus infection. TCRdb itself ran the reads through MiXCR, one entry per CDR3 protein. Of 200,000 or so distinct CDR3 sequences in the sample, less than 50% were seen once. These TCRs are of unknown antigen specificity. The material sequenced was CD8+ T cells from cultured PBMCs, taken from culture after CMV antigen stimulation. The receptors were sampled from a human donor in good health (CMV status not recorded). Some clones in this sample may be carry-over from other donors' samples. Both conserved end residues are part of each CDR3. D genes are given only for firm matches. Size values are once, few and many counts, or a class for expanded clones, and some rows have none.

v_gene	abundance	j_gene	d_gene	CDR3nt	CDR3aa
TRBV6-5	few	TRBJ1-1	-	TGTGCCAGCAGTTACGCTTTAGGGAACACTGAAGCTTTCTTT	CASSYALGNTEAFF
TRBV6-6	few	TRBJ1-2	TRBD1	TGTGCCAGCAGTCTCCGACAGGGAAAGCGCTATGGCTACACCTTC	CASSLRQGKRYGYTF
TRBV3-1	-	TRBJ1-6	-	TGTGCCAGCAGCCAAGAACCTGGGGGTTCACCCCTCCACTTT	CASSQEPGGSPLHF
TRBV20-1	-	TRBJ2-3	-	TGCAGTGCTAGAGATAGCGCGATCACAGATACGCAGTATTTT	CSARDSAITDTQYF
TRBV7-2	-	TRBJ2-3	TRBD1	TGTGCCAGCAGCTTAGCTGAGGTCAGGGGGCCAGATACGCAGTATTTT	CASSLAEVRGPDTQYF
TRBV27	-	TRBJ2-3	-	TGTGCCAGCAGTTTACCGGGTTTCACAGATACGCAGTATTTT	CASSLPGFTDTQYF
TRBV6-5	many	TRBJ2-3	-	TGTGCCAGCAGTTACTTCTCACTCCCCGGGGGGCCAGGCACAGATACGCAGTATTTT	CASSYFSLPGGPGTDTQYF
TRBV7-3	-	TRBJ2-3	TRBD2	TGTGCCAGCAGCCCGAGACTAGCGGCGGACACAGATACGCAGTATTTT	CASSPRLAADTDTQYF
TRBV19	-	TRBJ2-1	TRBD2	TGTGCCAGTAGTATAGCGGGGCGGGAGGCGTCCCCCTCCTACAATGAGCAGTTCTTC	CASSIAGREASPSYNEQFF
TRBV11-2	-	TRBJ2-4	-	TGTGCCAGCAGCCTAGGACTATCAAAAAACAAAAACATTCAGTACTTC	CASSLGLSKNKNIQYF
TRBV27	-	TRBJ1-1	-	TGTGCCAGCAGTTTAGGCGAGAGGGCTGAAGCTTTCTTT	CASSLGERAEAFF
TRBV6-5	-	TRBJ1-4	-	TGTGCCAGCAGAATATCGACAGGAAATAATGAAAAACTGTTTTTT	CASRISTGNNEKLFF
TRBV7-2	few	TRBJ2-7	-	TGTGCCAGCAGCTTACCGGGAGTCTCCTACGAGCAGTACTTC	CASSLPGVSYEQYF
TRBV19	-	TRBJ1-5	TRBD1	TGTGCCAGTACCCTCAGGGACAGGAGCAATCAGCCCCAGCATTTT	CASTLRDRSNQPQHF
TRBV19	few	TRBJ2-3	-	TGTGCCACTTCATGGAGGCGTAGTGTACAATCCCCAGATACGCAGTATTTT	CATSWRRSVQSPDTQYF
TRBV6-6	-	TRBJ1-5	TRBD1	TGTGCCAGCAGTTACGGGACAGTAATTAATCAGCCCCAGCATTTT	CASSYGTVINQPQHF
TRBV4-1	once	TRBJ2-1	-	TGTGCCAGCAGCCAAGCTGGGGGCGAATCCTACAATGAGCAGTTCTTC	CASSQAGGESYNEQFF
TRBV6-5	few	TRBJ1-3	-	TGTGCCAGCAGTTACTCGGGATCCGGAAACACCATATATTTT	CASSYSGSGNTIYF
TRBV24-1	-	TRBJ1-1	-	TGTGCCACCTCGACAGGTAACACTGAAGCTTTCTTT	CATSTGNTEAFF
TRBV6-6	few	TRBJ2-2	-	TGTGCCAGCAGTTACCGAGAACGGGGTCGCGGGGAGCTGTTTTTT	CASSYRERGRGELFF
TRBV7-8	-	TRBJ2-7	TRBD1	TGTGCCAGCAGCGCCGTTCCAGGACAGGGAGACTACGAGCAGTACTTC	CASSAVPGQGDYEQYF
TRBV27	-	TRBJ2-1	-	TGTGCCAGCAGTACCCGGAGGCCCGGCAATGAGCAGTTCTTC	CASSTRRPGNEQFF
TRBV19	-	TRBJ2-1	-	TGTGCCAGTAGTTGGCGGGCCTCCCTATACAATGAGCAGTTCTTC	CASSWRASLYNEQFF
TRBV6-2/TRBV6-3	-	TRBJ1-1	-	TGTGCCAGCAGTCTGGCAGGCCTACTTGAAGCTTTCTTT	CASSLAGLLEAFF
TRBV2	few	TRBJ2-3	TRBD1	TGTGCCAGAGACAGGGGGGTAGCAGATACGCAGTATTTT	CARDRGVADTQYF
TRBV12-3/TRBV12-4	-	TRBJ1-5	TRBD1	TGTGCCAGCAGTTTGGGCAGGGGGGAGAATCAGCCCCAGCATTTT	CASSLGRGENQPQHF
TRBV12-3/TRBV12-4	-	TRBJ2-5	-	TGTGCAAGCAGTCCAGGACTATCTGGGACCGTTGAGACCCAGTACTTC	CASSPGLSGTVETQYF
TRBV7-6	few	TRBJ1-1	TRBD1	TGTGCCAGCAGCTCGGGACAGGAAGCTTTCTTT	CASSSGQEAFF
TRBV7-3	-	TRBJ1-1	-	TGTGCCAGCAGCTCGTTTTTGAACACTGAAGCTTTCTTT	CASSSFLNTEAFF
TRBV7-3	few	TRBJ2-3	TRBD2	TGTGCCAGCAGCTCGCGGGGGGGCACAGATACGCAGTATTTT	CASSSRGGTDTQYF
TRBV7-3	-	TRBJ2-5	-	TGTGCCAGAAGACGTCGGGTGGGAGGAAGAGAGACCCAGTACTTC	CARRRRVGGRETQYF
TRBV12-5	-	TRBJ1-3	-	TGTGCTAGTGGCGGCGGCTCTGGAAACACCATATATTTT	CASGGGSGNTIYF
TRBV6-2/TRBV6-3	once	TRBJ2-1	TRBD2	TGTGCCAGCAGTTACTCCCGACTAGCGGGCCTGTACAATGAGCAGTTCTTC	CASSYSRLAGLYNEQFF
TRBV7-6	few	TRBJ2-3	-	TGTGCCAGCAGCTTCCCCCTTGGTGAGAACCCCACAGATACGCAGTATTTT	CASSFPLGENPTDTQYF
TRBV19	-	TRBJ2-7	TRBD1	TGTGCCAGCCGGGACAGGGAAAGTGACGAGCAGTACTTC	CASRDRESDEQYF
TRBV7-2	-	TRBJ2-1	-	TGTGCCAGCAGCTTAAAATTAGGCAGGGGACTAATCGGCTACAATGAGCAGTTCTTC	CASSLKLGRGLIGYNEQFF
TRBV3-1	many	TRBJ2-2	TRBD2	TGTGCCAGCAGCCCTGGGGGACTAGCGGGAGGTTCTAACGGGGAGCTGTTTTTT	CASSPGGLAGGSNGELFF
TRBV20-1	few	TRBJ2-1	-	TGCAGTGCTTTTGCCCGTGGGCGAAGGGAGCAGTTCTTC	CSAFARGRREQFF
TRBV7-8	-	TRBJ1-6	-	TGTGCCAGCAGCACGCGGGGGGCGAGGGATTCACCCCACCACTTT	CASSTRGARDSPHHF
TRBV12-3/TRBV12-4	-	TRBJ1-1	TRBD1	TGTGCCAGCAGTTCCCCTTCCCAGGGGGCGACTGAAGCTTTCTTT	CASSSPSQGATEAFF
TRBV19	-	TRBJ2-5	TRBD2	TGTGCCAGTAGTATGGGAACTAGCGGGGGGGCTGCTGAGACCCAGTACTTC	CASSMGTSGGAAETQYF
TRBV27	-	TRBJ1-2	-	TGTGCCAGCAGTCCTTCGACAGGTTCGGTTATATATGGCTACACCTTC	CASSPSTGSVIYGYTF
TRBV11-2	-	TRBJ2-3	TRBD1	TGTGCCAGCAGCTTTAATTTGAGGGGGCGAGGGACAGATACGCAGTATTTT	CASSFNLRGRGTDTQYF
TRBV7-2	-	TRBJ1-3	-	TGTGCCAGCAGCTCAAAGGTGCCAAACACCATATATTTT	CASSSKVPNTIYF
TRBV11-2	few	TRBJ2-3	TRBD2	TGTGCCAGCAGCTTCGGGGGGGTTAGCACAGATACGCAGTATTTT	CASSFGGVSTDTQYF
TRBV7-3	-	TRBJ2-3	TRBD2	TGTGCCAGCAGCTTAAGGCGGGGGGCCGGGGATACGCAGTATTTT	CASSLRRGAGDTQYF
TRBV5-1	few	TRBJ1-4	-	TGCGCCAGCAGCTTGTTGGATGGGACTAATGAAAAACTGTTTTTT	CASSLLDGTNEKLFF
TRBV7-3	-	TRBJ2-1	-	TGTGCCAGCAGCTTAAAGGCGAGGGACCACTCCTACAATGAGCAGTTCTTC	CASSLKARDHSYNEQFF
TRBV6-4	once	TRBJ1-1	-	TGTGCCAGCTCCCCGGGACCTACACTTGAAGCTTTCTTT	CASSPGPTLEAFF